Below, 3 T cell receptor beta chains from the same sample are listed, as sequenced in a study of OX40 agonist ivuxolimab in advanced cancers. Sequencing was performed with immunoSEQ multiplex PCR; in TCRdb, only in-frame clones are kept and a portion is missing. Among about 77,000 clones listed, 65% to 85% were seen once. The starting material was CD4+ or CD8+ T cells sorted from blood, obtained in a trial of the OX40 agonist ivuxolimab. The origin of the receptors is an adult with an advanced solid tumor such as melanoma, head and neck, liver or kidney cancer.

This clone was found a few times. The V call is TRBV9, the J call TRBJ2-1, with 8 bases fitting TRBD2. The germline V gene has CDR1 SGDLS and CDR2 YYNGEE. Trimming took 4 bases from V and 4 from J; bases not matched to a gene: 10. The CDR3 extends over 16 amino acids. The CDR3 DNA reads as TGTGCCAGCAGCCTAGTCGGCGGGGGGCCTTACAATGAGCAGTTCTTC. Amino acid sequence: CASSLVGGGPYNEQFF.

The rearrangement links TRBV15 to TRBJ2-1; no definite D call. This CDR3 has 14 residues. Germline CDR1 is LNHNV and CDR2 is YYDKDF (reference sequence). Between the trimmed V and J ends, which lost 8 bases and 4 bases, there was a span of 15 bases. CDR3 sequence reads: CATRLLFGYNEQFF. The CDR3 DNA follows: TGTGCCACCCGCCTGCTTTTCGGTTACAATGAGCAGTTCTTC.

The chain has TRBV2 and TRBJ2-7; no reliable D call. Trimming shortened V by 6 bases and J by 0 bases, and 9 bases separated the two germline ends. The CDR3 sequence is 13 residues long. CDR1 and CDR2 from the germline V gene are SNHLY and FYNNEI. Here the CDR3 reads CASSSIGSYEQYF. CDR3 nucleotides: TGTGCCAGCAGCTCTATTGGCTCCTACGAGCAGTACTTC.